The following is a T cell receptor beta chain sequence with its context. As processed by the authors: By means of reference gene primer amplification, nucleated cell counts were estimated. Profiling relied on immunoSEQ multiplex PCR, and the TCRdb table lists in-frame clones only, not all of them. V and J calls and clone size are given by that table; D and trimming were obtained from the DNA. Among 36,000 or so clones listed, about nine tenths were seen once. The data derive from a study of blood T cell repertoires in COVID-19. Study overall: Some COVID-19 samples were acute and others convalescent; all came from the United States, Italy and Spain.

With 4 bases removed from V and 6 bases from J, the gap between germline ends came to 15 bases. Germline CDR1 is SQVTM and CDR2 is ANQGSEA. This CDR3 comprises 13 residues. The sequence was collected from a human donor in a cohort sampled during active COVID-19. The chain combines TRBV29-1 with TRBJ1-1; no clear D gene. The sequenced material came from peripheral blood. CDR3 amino acids: CSVGVGRGSEAFF. CDR3 bases: TGCAGCGTTGGAGTCGGGAGAGGGTCTGAAGCTTTCTTT. Supplemented by reference TRBV29-1 and TRBJ1-1, the full variable domain reads SAVISQKPSRDICQRGTSLTIQCQVDSQVTMMFWYRQQPGQSLTLIATANQGSEATYESGFVIDKFPISRPNLTFSTLTVSNMSPEDSSIYLCSVGVGRGSEAFFGQGTRLTVV.